The 10 T cell receptor beta chains listed next were all sequenced from one sample in a study of Ad26.COV2.S vaccination and SARS-CoV-2 variants. Data came from immunoSEQ multiplex PCR; TCRdb stores just in-frame clones and leaves some out. The table has about 330,000 clones, roughly 88% seen once. As to treatment: around 19 received Ad26.COV2.S at low or high dose, single or two shots; about 5 received placebo; per-sample allocation not given. Sampling took place 63 days after the first vaccine or placebo injection. Sequencing used peripheral blood, obtained in a trial of Ad26.COV2.S vaccine versus placebo. The receptor set was obtained from a person aged 18-65 years who received the Ad26.COV2.S COVID-19 vaccine or a placebo.

The V and J genes are TRBV18 and TRBJ1-5; the D is unclear. The germline V gene has CDR1 KGHSH and CDR2 LQKENI. V lost 6 bases and J lost 2, with 11 bases in between. CDR3 length: 14 amino acids. The CDR3 DNA sequence: TGTGCCAGCTCTCGGTCTGGGGGCAATCAGCCCCAGCATTTT. This codes for CASSRSGGNQPQHF.

Written as DNA, the CDR3 is TGTGCCACCAGCACCACAGACAGCGGGGGGGCTATACCTTACAATGAGCAGTTCTTC. It encodes CATSTTDSGGAIPYNEQFF. The J gene is TRBJ2-1, the V gene TRBV15, with 10 nucleotides matching TRBD2. V shed 4 bases and J 4 bases; nucleotides not matched to a gene: 16. Germline V gives CDR1 LNHNV, CDR2 YYDKDF (reference sequence). There are 19 residues in the CDR3.

This clone was seen just once. The rearrangement joins TRBV7-6 to TRBJ2-5, with D unresolved. V was cut by 1 base and J by 1 base, with 10 bases left in between. The germline V gene has CDR1 SGHVS and CDR2 FNYEAQ. This CDR3 has 15 amino acids. The CDR3: CASSLGAPTQETQYF. The CDR3 DNA is TGTGCCAGCAGCTTAGGAGCCCCAACCCAAGAGACCCAGTACTTC.

The V gene is TRBV30, the J gene TRBJ2-7; D may be TRBD1 or TRBD2 (6 bases each). The ends were cut back, 0 bases at V and 3 bases at J, with 12 bases in the middle. The CDR3 length is 14 residues. Germline CDR1 GTSNPN, CDR2 SVGIG (reference sequence). The CDR3 loop reads CAWSVLGGGYEQYV. In DNA, the CDR3 is TGTGCCTGGAGTGTACTGGGGGGCGGCTACGAGCAGTACGTC.

V and J are TRBV11-2 and TRBJ2-5; no clear D gene. CDR1 is SGHAT, CDR2 FQNNGV, per germline. The CDR3 consists of 17 residues. V lost 2 bases, J lost 5 bases, and 21 bases lay in between. CDR3 in DNA: TGTGCCAGCAGCTTATTTTACTCCCCATCAGGTCTGGAGACCCAGTACTTC. Its protein is CASSLFYSPSGLETQYF.

V and J are TRBV5-1 and TRBJ1-1; D not certain. Germline CDR1 is SGHRS and CDR2 is YFSETQ. The V and J ends lost 2 bases and 2 bases respectively, with 10 bases between them. The CDR3 extends over 14 amino acids. CDR3 DNA: TGCGCCAGCAGCTTAACAGCGACTAACACTGAAGCTTTCTTT. Its translation is CASSLTATNTEAFF.

V usage is TRBV11-3 and J usage is TRBJ2-1; TRBD2 is a possible D gene (6 bases). CDR1 SGHNT and CDR2 YENEEA come from the germline V gene. This CDR3 region has 16 residues. V lost 2 bases to trimming and J lost 4 bases, with 15 bases between them. In DNA, the CDR3 is TGTGCCAGCAGCTTAAATACCCAGCGGGTATACAATGAGCAGTTCTTC. Translated, it gives CASSLNTQRVYNEQFF.

A few counts support this clone. This sequence joins TRBV28 and TRBJ1-2, with a tentative D call TRBD1 (5 bases). The CDR3 is 13 residues long. V lost 6 bases and J lost 8, with 16 bases in between. Germline CDR1 reads MDHEN; CDR2 reads SYDVKM. The CDR3, as DNA: TGTGCCAGCAGGCCCGGGACCCAGAGGGGCTACACCTTC. This encodes CASRPGTQRGYTF.

This chain connects TRBV2 to TRBJ2-3; D is possibly TRBD2 (6 bases). V lost 7 bases, J lost 4 bases, and 15 bases lay in between. The length of the CDR3 is 14 residues. The germline CDR1 and CDR2 sequences are SNHLY and FYNNEI. For the CDR3, the DNA is TGTGCCAGCACCGGGGTCGGAGGGGCAGATACGCAGTATTTT. Amino acid sequence: CASTGVGGADTQYF. Full variable domain (outside the CDR3, taken from reference TRBV2 and TRBJ2-3): EPEVTQTPSHQVTQMGQEVILRCVPISNHLYFYWYRQILGQKVEFLVSFYNNEISEKSEIFDDQFSVERPDGSNFTLKIRSTKLEDSAMYFCASTGVGGADTQYFGPGTRLTVL.

The rearrangement links TRBV4-1 to TRBJ2-1; 7 bases agree with TRBD2. Germline lookup yields CDR1 MGHRA and CDR2 YSYEKL. CDR3 length equals 16 residues. Trimming cost V 4 bases and J 2 bases; bases outside gene matches: 8. This chain's CDR3 is CASSLPLAGAYNEQFF. CDR3 nucleotides: TGCGCCAGCAGCCTCCCGCTGGCGGGGGCCTACAATGAGCAGTTCTTC.